The clone carrying this TCR beta chain was counted ten times or more. Its target is unknown. Germline V gene lookup returns CDR1 MNHNS and CDR2 SASEGT. This CDR3 region has 14 residues. Trimming stripped 4 bases from V and 0 bases from J, with 10 bases between. Amplified TCR beta CDR3 regions derived from RNA transcripts. Researchers ran a first-round RT-PCR on the TCR CDR3 using the HTBI primer set. TCRdb recomputed calls from the multiplex PCR reads with MiXCR, one row per CDR3 protein. The sample records more than 350,000 distinct CDR3 sequences, approximately 15% being singletons. The sample comes from a study of T cells in Graves' hyperthyroidism and ophthalmopathy. Notes on the study in general: Classification by a 13 V-J model distinguished ophthalmopathy from stable hyperthyroidism.

The specimen was blood. The V and J genes are TRBV6-1 and TRBJ2-7, with D hard to call. The source is a woman aged 25 to 39 with Graves' ophthalmopathy. CDR3 nucleotide sequence: TGTGCCAGCAGTGTGAGGACGAGCTCCTACGAGCAGTACTTC. It specifies CASSVRTSSYEQYF.